This TCR beta chain was sequenced for a study of shared T cell receptors in the human thymus. Generated by immunoSEQ multiplex PCR, the TCRdb table keeps only in-frame clones and is missing some. Of 640,000 or so clones listed, roughly 86% were seen once; the top ten hold approximately 0.0097%. The CDR3 runs 19 residues. In germline, CDR1 is SGHRS, CDR2 YFSETQ. V was shortened by 4 bases and J by 3 bases, with 29 bases between the two germline ends. The sample was also reused in another study, on human thymus T cells. That paper states: Healthy Finnish infants undergoing corrective surgery for congenital heart defects were the donors. During corrective heart surgery, resections were taken, and the thymus tissue came from them. Among thymic and blood repertoires, usage of V and J genes appeared biased. Highly overlapping thymic repertoires among unrelated individuals were reported in related research.

The chain recombines TRBV5-1 with TRBJ2-7; tentatively, D is TRBD1 (6 bases). The sequence came from a boy younger than two with a congenital heart defect. The sample consisted of thymocytes. The CDR3 spells CASSPRGTPDPRRNYEQYF. The CDR3 DNA follows: TGCGCCAGCAGCCCGAGAGGGACACCCGACCCCCGCCGGAACTACGAGCAGTACTTC.